The entry below gives a single T cell receptor (beta chain) sequence along with its context. Its antigen is still unknown. Amplification used 60 Vbeta primers and 13 Jbeta primers. Measured with immunoSEQ multiplex PCR; TCRdb has only the in-frame clones, and not every one. Of some 87,000 clones in the sample, under 85% were seen once. The data were taken from a study of cytomegalovirus exposure and HLA in healthy donors. Study details: Sequencing of about 179 million T cells in an earlier analysis found 120 million or so unique TCR beta sequences.

Overall study findings and caveats: Researchers reported from a later analysis that most CMV-associated TCR beta chains appeared HLA-restricted. Later analysis associated a missense DCLRE1C variant with TCR beta V- and J-gene trimming. Sequencing had likely introduced a cluster of highly shared sequence variants as an artifact.

Sequencing was carried out using PBMCs. The clonotype comes from a man in his fifties or sixties in good health and CMV-seropositive.

This CDR3 reads CASSSSGGTYNEQFF. Written as DNA, the CDR3 is TGCGCCAGCAGCTCTAGCGGGGGGACGTACAATGAGCAGTTCTTC. V is TRBV5-1 and J is TRBJ2-1, with 11 bases matching TRBD2. Trimming at V came to 3 bases and at J to 4 bases, leaving 3 bases not matched to a gene. CDR1 SGHRS and CDR2 YFSETQ come from the germline V gene. This CDR3 spans 15 amino acids.